This T cell receptor (beta chain) came from a study of beta chain features in type 1 diabetes. Sequenced material consisted of expressed TCRB transcripts (all of the isolated RNA was reverse transcribed). Produced via immunoSEQ multiplex PCR; TCRdb's table is partial and in-frame only. Found here are hundreds of thousands of clones, about 14% of them singletons; the top ten hold just under 0.04%. Overall study findings and caveats: Among patients with Type 1 diabetes, TCRB CDR3s were moderately but significantly shorter in every one of the four CD4+ subsets. Patients' naive, central memory and Treg TCRB repertoires seemed closer to one another than those of healthy donors. Unsettled here was the matter of whether HLA type influences TCRB rearrangement. The cDNA sequencing approach could over-represent high-TCR-expressing cells. PCR might pick shorter templates more often, in the same way for patients and controls.

This clone was recorded a few times. Its matching antigen is unknown. Per germline, CDR1 LGHNA and CDR2 YNFKEQ. V was trimmed by 0 bases and J by 2 bases, leaving 17 bases between them. The CDR3 runs to 18 residues. The clonotype was recovered from a man in his late teens or twenties with type 1 diabetes. The sample comprised naive CD4+ T cells from blood. This sequence joins TRBV4-2 and TRBJ1-3; no definite D call. DNA of the CDR3: TGTGCCAGCAGCCAAGACCTCACACACGTGTTCGCTGGAAACACCATATATTTT. Translation gives CASSQDLTHVFAGNTIYF.